What follows describes a single TCR beta chain. Its antigen is still unknown. The source of the sample is a study of blood T cells in healthy people across ages. Study results and caveats: Across the age range, TCR beta diversity per million T cells fell in a roughly linear way. Naive CD4+ cells and diversity were both higher in long-lived donors than in aged donors.

Germline loops: CDR1 SGHTA, CDR2 FQGNSA. The CDR3 has 14 residues. V lost 0 bases to trimming and J lost 6 bases, with 8 bases between them. Per sample, extraction of total RNA gave at least 5.5 micrograms in every case. The authors ran a second PCR of roughly 6 to 12 cycles using a sample-barcoded 5' primer and a J-beta primer mix. Every sample gave at least 2.5 million paired-end reads containing CDR3. Using its own MiXCR run on the 5' RACE reads, TCRdb lists one record per CDR3 protein. The sample includes under 2 million distinct CDR3 sequences, 34% of them seen just once. The receptor's source is a woman aged 30 to 39 in good health. The gene calls are TRBV7-2 and TRBJ2-2; D might be TRBD1 or TRBD2, each matching 5 bases. Sequencing input: blood. The CDR3 nucleotides read TGTGCCAGCAGCTTAGCGGGGGTCGCCGGGGAGCTGTTTTTT. Protein: CASSLAGVAGELFF.